Each of the 20 T cell receptor beta chains below was sequenced from the same sample in a study of T cells after yellow fever vaccination. TCRdb re-derived calls from the 5' RACE reads in MiXCR, one entry per CDR3 protein. The repertoire holds roughly 100,000 distinct CDR3 sequences, with roughly 10% as singletons. The specimen comprised CD8+ T cells not binding an NS4B(214-222) dextramer, sorted from PBMCs, sampled roughly 15 days after the first yellow fever vaccination. The receptor set was obtained from a man aged 18 to 30 who received the YFV17D yellow fever vaccine.

This clonotype has just a few counts. The chain recombines TRBV11-2 with TRBJ1-1, with TRBD1 matching over 7 bases. CDR3 length: 17 residues. Germline V gene data show CDR1 as SGHAT and CDR2 as FQNNGV. The J segment lost 4 bases and the V segment lost 1 base, leaving 12 bases of the junction unmatched. The CDR3 here is CASSLGGNQGGFTEAFF. CDR3 coding DNA: TGTGCCAGCAGCTTAGGAGGTAACCAGGGGGGTTTCACTGAAGCTTTCTTT. Variable domain in full (rest from reference TRBV11-2 and TRBJ1-1): EAGVAQSPRYKIIEKRQSVAFWCNPISGHATLYWYQQILGQGPKLLIQFQNNGVVDDSQLPKDRFSAERLKGVDSTLKIQPAKLEDSAVYLCASSLGGNQGGFTEAFFGQGTRLTVV.

The chain carries TRBV19 and TRBJ1-2; TRBD1 is a possible D gene (6 bases). V lost 6 bases to trimming and J lost 7 bases, with 15 bases between them. CDR3 size: 13 residues. CDR1 and CDR2 from the germline V gene are LNHDA and SQIVND (reference sequence). The CDR3 loop reads CASSRDKPSGYTF. CDR3 sequence (DNA): TGTGCCAGTAGCCGGGACAAACCATCTGGCTACACCTTC.

The J gene is TRBJ2-1, the V gene TRBV5-4; 9 bases match TRBD1. Germline V gene data show CDR1 as SGHNT and CDR2 as YYREEE (reference sequence). V was pared by 3 bases and J by 5 bases, with 3 bases of the junction left unmatched. The CDR3 is made up of 14 amino acids. CDR3 amino acids: CASSSGQGHNEQFF. CDR3 sequence (DNA): TGTGCCAGCAGCTCGGGACAGGGTCACAATGAGCAGTTCTTC.

This clonotype was detected many times. The chain recombines TRBV12-3 or TRBV12-4 with TRBJ2-6; no definite D call. V lost 7 bases and J lost 0, with 7 bases in between. The CDR3 loop spans 14 amino acids. The CDR3 DNA sequence: TGTGCCAGCATCGATTTCTCTGGGGCCAACGTCCTGACTTTC. As protein: CASIDFSGANVLTF.

This clonotype was found a few times. The gene calls are TRBV7-2 and TRBJ1-1; a possible D gene is TRBD1 (5 bases). The CDR3 contains 12 residues. The V end was cut by 4 bases, the J end by 5 bases, with 8 bases between. CDR1 is SGHTA and CDR2 is FQGNSA in the germline V gene. For the CDR3, the DNA is TGTGCCAGCAGCTCCAGGGTTACTGAAGCTTTCTTT. Its protein product is CASSSRVTEAFF.

This clonotype showed up just a few times. For the CDR3, the DNA is TGTGCCAGCAGTTTTTTCATCGACCAGCCCCAGCATTTT. Translation: CASSFFIDQPQHF. The J gene is TRBJ1-5, the V gene TRBV27; D unresolved. The CDR3 has 13 residues. V lost 3 bases and J lost 7, with 10 bases in between. Germline V gene data show CDR1 as MNHEY and CDR2 as SMNVEV (reference sequence).

The chain links TRBV7-2 to TRBJ1-2, with 8 positions matching TRBD1. CDR3 size: 14 residues. V lost 5 bases, J lost 4 bases, and 6 bases stayed unmatched. The germline gives CDR1 SGHTA, CDR2 FQGNSA. CDR3 sequence reads: CASSPGQGLYGYTF. In DNA form, the CDR3 reads TGTGCCAGCAGCCCAGGACAGGGTCTCTATGGCTACACCTTC.

The chain links TRBV6-5 to TRBJ1-1; D may be TRBD1 (5 bases). This CDR3 has 12 residues. The germline V gene has CDR1 MNHEY and CDR2 SVGAGI. V gave up 3 bases and J gave up 8 bases, with 10 bases separating them. This CDR3 reads CASSYIGGEAFF. As DNA, the CDR3 is TGTGCCAGCAGTTATATCGGGGGAGAAGCTTTCTTT.

The chain links TRBV10-3 to TRBJ2-1; 9 nucleotides align to TRBD2. Germline lookup yields CDR1 ENHRY and CDR2 SYGVKD. This CDR3 spans 12 amino acids. V lost 10 bases to trimming and J lost 3 bases; unmatched junction nucleotides: 1. The CDR3 nucleotides read TGTGCCAGCGGGGGGGTCTACAATGAGCAGTTCTTC. Amino acid sequence: CASGGVYNEQFF.

This clonotype was seen a handful of times. The genes are TRBV5-4 and TRBJ1-1; no clear D. This CDR3 region has 14 residues. Trimming left V 0 bases short and J 5 bases short, with 11 bases between. Looked up from germline, CDR1 is SGHNT and CDR2 is YYREEE (reference sequence). In DNA, the CDR3 is TGTGCCAGCAGCTTGGCCGACCTAGGGACTGAAGCTTTCTTT. Protein: CASSLADLGTEAFF.

The rearrangement links TRBV5-1 to TRBJ2-5, with D possibly matching TRBD1 (5 bases). This CDR3 region has 17 residues. Germline-derived CDR1 and CDR2 are SGHRS and YFSETQ. Trimming pared 1 base from V and 2 bases from J, leaving 18 bases between. DNA of the CDR3: TGCGCCAGCAGCTTGTTGGGGCCTTCCCGGACGCAAGAGACCCAGTACTTC. Translated: CASSLLGPSRTQETQYF.

About this clonotype: This could be a read error, since a much larger clone is one nucleotide away. The rearrangement links TRBV28 to TRBJ1-1; D gene unclear. The CDR3 contains 14 residues. The V and J ends lost 4 bases and 3 bases respectively, with 12 bases between them. Germline V CDR1 and CDR2: MDHEN, SYDVKM. The DNA of the CDR3 is TGTGCCAGCAGTTCGAGGTTTATGGACACTGAAGCTTTCTTT. Translating gives CASSSRFMDTEAFF. Based on the CDR3 plus reference TRBV28 and TRBJ1-1, the full variable domain is DVKVTQSSRYLVKRTGEKVFLECVQDMDHENMFWYRQDPGLGLRLIYFSYDVKMKEKGDIPEGYSVSREKKERFSLILESASTNQTSMYLCASSSRFMDTEAFFGQGTRLTVV.

The CDR3 sequence is CASSPGQGANQPQHF. In DNA, the CDR3 is TGTGCCAGCTCACCAGGACAGGGAGCCAATCAGCCCCAGCATTTT. V is TRBV18 and J is TRBJ1-5; TRBD1 aligns across 8 bases. This CDR3 is built from 15 residues. The germline CDR1 and CDR2 sequences are KGHSH and LQKENI. After removal of 2 bases from V and 3 bases from J, the junction contained 3 bases not matched to a gene.

The rearrangement uses TRBV6-1 and TRBJ2-7, with D possibly being TRBD2 (5 bases). The CDR3 consists of 15 residues. Germline V lookup: CDR1 MNHNS, CDR2 SASEGT. V lost 6 bases and J 5 bases, leaving 20 bases between the germline ends. The CDR3 coding sequence is TGTGCCAGCAGCTCCCCCGATTTCAGCGGCGACGAGCAGTACTTC. It codes for CASSSPDFSGDEQYF.

This clonotype has only a few counts. This chain uses TRBV7-9 with TRBJ1-2; D gene ambiguous. Germline loops: CDR1 SEHNR, CDR2 FQNEAQ (reference sequence). The CDR3 sequence is 12 residues long. Trimming left V 7 bases short and J 7 bases short, with 13 bases between. CDR3 sequence (DNA): TGTGCCAGCAAATCAGGCGGTTCTGGCTACACCTTC. It encodes CASKSGGSGYTF.

The CDR3 coding sequence is TGTGCCAGCAGTCACAGAGATACGCAGTATTTT. Protein sequence: CASSHRDTQYF. The chain joins TRBV6-5 to TRBJ2-3; D uncertain. The CDR3 sequence is 11 residues long. Trimming took 5 bases from V and 5 from J, leaving 5 bases between them. Germline CDR1 reads MNHEY; CDR2 reads SVGAGI.

This chain links TRBV5-1 with TRBJ1-2; 11 bases agree with TRBD1. Germline V gene sequence: CDR1 SGHRS, CDR2 YFSETQ. The CDR3 consists of 13 residues. V was clipped by 3 bases and J by 6 bases; unmatched bases: 1. This CDR3 reads CASSWTGGNGYTF. Written as DNA, the CDR3 is TGCGCCAGCAGCTGGACAGGGGGCAATGGCTACACCTTC.

This clonotype turned up a few times. The V gene is TRBV5-6, the J gene TRBJ2-3; 10 bases fit TRBD1. The CDR3 has 17 residues. The J segment lost 4 bases and the V segment lost 4 bases, leaving 12 bases of the junction unmatched. Germline V gene lookup returns CDR1 SGHDT and CDR2 YYEEEE. This CDR3 reads CASSHAGTGDSADTQYF. The CDR3 bases are TGTGCCAGCAGCCATGCCGGGACAGGGGACTCGGCAGATACGCAGTATTTT.

Only a few counts were recorded for this clonotype. The chain carries TRBV10-3 and TRBJ2-7; TRBD1 agrees at 9 bases. This CDR3 is 15 amino acids long. CDR1 is ENHRY, CDR2 SYGVKD, per germline. The junction had 9 bases not matched to a gene; V was cut back by 4 bases and J by 5 bases. The CDR3 region is CAISAGTGSSDEQYF. DNA of the CDR3: TGTGCCATCAGTGCAGGGACAGGGAGTTCCGACGAGCAGTACTTC.

On this clonotype: This may be a read error, as it is one base from a much larger clone. The rearrangement uses TRBV29-1 and TRBJ2-1; 9 bases agree with TRBD1. The CDR3 sequence is 14 residues long. J gave up 12 bases and V 6 bases, and 15 bases lay outside the gene matches. From germline, CDR1 is SQVTM and CDR2 ANQGSEA. CDR3 nucleotides: TGCAGCGTGACAGGGGGATTCGACCTAGGCGGGCAGTTCTTC. This gives the protein CSVTGGFDLGGQFF.